The rows below give T cell receptor beta chains drawn from one sample of a study of OX40 agonist ivuxolimab in advanced cancers. TCRdb keeps only in-frame clones here, not all; method: immunoSEQ multiplex PCR. The sample includes tens of thousands of clones, 70% to 90% seen only once; the top ten take more than 1%. The sample here was CD4+ or CD8+ T cells sorted from blood, taken in a trial of the OX40 agonist ivuxolimab. The receptors come from an adult with an advanced solid tumor such as melanoma, head and neck, liver or kidney cancer. The CDR3 runs from the conserved cysteine through the conserved F or W. A D gene is named only where the DNA matches it firmly. Clone sizes are given selectively: once, few, many, or a class where the clone is expanded.

>-|TRBV28|-|TRBJ2-2
TGTGCCAGCAGTATCATTGGGGTGAACACCGGGGAGCTGTTTTTT
CASSIIGVNTGELFF
>TRBD2|TRBV10-3|-|TRBJ2-1
TGTGCCATCAGTGGGACTAGCGGGGGACTTCGTCTGCAGTTCTTC
CAISGTSGGLRLQFF
>TRBD2|TRBV28|-|TRBJ2-3
TGTGCCAGCAGTTTTAGCGGGAGTGGCACAGATACGCAGTATTTT
CASSFSGSGTDTQYF
>-|TRBV9|-|TRBJ2-7
TGTGCCAGCAGCAGAGCAGGGACCTACGAGCAGTACTTC
CASSRAGTYEQYF
>-|TRBV4-1|once|TRBJ2-5
TGCGCCAGCAGCCAACGACAGGCTGAAGAGACCCAGTACTTC
CASSQRQAEETQYF
>-|TRBV18|few|TRBJ1-5
TGTGCCAGCTCAATCTCCGGGGCTAACCAGCCCCAGCATTTT
CASSISGANQPQHF
>TRBD1|TRBV28|few|TRBJ2-7
TGTGGTACTTCGGGACAGGGGGGCAACTACGAGCAGTACTTC
CGTSGQGGNYEQYF
>TRBD1|TRBV28|-|TRBJ1-4
TGTGCCAGCAGCCCTCAGCGGGCAGGGGGTGAAAAACTGTTTTTT
CASSPQRAGGEKLFF
>TRBD1|TRBV28|-|TRBJ1-2
TGTGCCAGCACCTCCCTCAGGGGGGAAAACTATGGCTACACCTTC
CASTSLRGENYGYTF
>TRBD2|TRBV10-1|-|TRBJ2-3
TGCGCCAGCAGTGATAGCGGGGGTACGCAGTATTTT
CASSDSGGTQYF
>-|TRBV28|few|TRBJ2-6
TGTGCCAGCAGCGGAACAGTGCAGACTTTC
CASSGTVQTF
>-|TRBV5-1|-|TRBJ2-5
TGCGCCAGCAGCCCGTCATACAGGGCTGGAGAAGAGACCCAGTACTTC
CASSPSYRAGEETQYF
>-|TRBV4-3|-|TRBJ1-1
TGCGCCAGCAGCCAAGATGAGGGCCGGCTCGCTTTCTTT
CASSQDEGRLAFF
>-|TRBV14|-|TRBJ2-1
TGTGCCAGCAGCCAAGAATCTAGCGTACAGAACAATGAGCAGTTCTTC
CASSQESSVQNNEQFF
>-|TRBV6-6|once|TRBJ2-7
TGTGCCAGCAGACTTACGCTCAACTCCTACGAGCAGTACTTC
CASRLTLNSYEQYF
>-|TRBV5-1|once|TRBJ2-1
TGCGCCAGCAGCTTGGCCAGACAGGGAGGGGAGCAGTTCTTC
CASSLARQGGEQFF
>-|TRBV18|-|TRBJ2-3
TGTGCCAGCTCACCACAGAGAGCAGATACGCAGTATTTT
CASSPQRADTQYF
>TRBD2|TRBV29-1|-|TRBJ2-3
TGCAGCGTTGGGCCCGGAGGTGCGGGAGACCCCACAGATACGCAGTATTTT
CSVGPGGAGDPTDTQYF
>-|TRBV28|once|TRBJ2-6
TGTGCCAGCAGTCCGGGACTCCTCTCTGGGGCCAACGTCCTGACTTTC
CASSPGLLSGANVLTF
>-|TRBV18|-|TRBJ2-5
TGTGCCAGCTCACCATTTGGGCAAGAGACCCAGTACTTC
CASSPFGQETQYF
>-|TRBV9|few|TRBJ1-2
TGTGCCAGCAGCGTAGCTGCCCAGGGCCCCCCTAACGGCTACACCTTC
CASSVAAQGPPNGYTF